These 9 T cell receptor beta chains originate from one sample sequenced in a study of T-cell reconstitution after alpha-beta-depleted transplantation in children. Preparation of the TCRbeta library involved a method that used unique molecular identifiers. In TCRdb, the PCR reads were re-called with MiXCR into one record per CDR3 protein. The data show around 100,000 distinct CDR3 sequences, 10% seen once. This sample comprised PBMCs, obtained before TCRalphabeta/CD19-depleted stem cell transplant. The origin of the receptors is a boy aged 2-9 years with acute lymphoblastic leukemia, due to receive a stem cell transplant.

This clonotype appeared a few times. The CDR3, as DNA: TGTGCCAGCAGCGGCAGGGTCGGTCCAGAGACCCAGTACTTC. Amino acids: CASSGRVGPETQYF. V is TRBV7-8 and J is TRBJ2-5, with D possibly matching TRBD1 (5 bases). There are 14 residues in the CDR3. V lost 5 bases, J lost 4 bases, and 14 bases lay in between. Germline CDR1 and CDR2: SGHVS and FQNEAQ.

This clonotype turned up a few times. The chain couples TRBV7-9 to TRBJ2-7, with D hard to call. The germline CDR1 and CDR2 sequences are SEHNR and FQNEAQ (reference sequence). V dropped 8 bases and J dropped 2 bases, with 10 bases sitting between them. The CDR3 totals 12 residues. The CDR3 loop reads CASCTVPYEQYF. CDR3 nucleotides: TGTGCCAGCTGTACTGTCCCCTACGAGCAGTACTTC. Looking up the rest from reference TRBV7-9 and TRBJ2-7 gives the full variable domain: DTGVSQNPRHKITKRGQNVTFRCDPISEHNRLYWYRQTLGQGPEFLTYFQNEAQLEKSRLLSDRFSAERPKGSFSTLEIQRTEQGDSAMYLCASCTVPYEQYFGPGTRLTVT.

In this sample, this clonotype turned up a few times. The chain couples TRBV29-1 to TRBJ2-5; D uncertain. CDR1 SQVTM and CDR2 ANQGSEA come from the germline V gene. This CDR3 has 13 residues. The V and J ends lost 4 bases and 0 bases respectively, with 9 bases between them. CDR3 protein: CSVGGTNQETQYF. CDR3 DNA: TGCAGCGTTGGCGGCACCAACCAAGAGACCCAGTACTTC.

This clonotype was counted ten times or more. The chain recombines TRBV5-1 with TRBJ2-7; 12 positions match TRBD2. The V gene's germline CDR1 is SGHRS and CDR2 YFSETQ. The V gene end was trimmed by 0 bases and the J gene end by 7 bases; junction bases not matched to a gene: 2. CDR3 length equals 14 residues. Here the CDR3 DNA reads TGCGCCAGCAGCTTGGCCGGGACTAGCGGGGAGCAGTACTTC. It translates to CASSLAGTSGEQYF.

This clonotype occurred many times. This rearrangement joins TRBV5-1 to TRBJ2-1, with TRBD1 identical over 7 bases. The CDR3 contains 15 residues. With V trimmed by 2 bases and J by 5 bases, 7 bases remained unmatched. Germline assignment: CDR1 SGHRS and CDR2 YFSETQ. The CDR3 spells CASSLQGTANNEQFF. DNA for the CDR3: TGCGCCAGCAGCTTACAGGGGACCGCCAACAATGAGCAGTTCTTC.

CDR3 nucleotides: TGCGCCAGCAGCTTACTAGCGGGAGCCGGCTCCTACAATGAGCAGTTCTTC. Translated: CASSLLAGAGSYNEQFF. J is TRBJ2-1 and V is TRBV5-1; 11 nucleotides agree with TRBD2. This CDR3 comprises 17 residues. Unmatched junction bases numbered 4, after V lost 2 bases and J lost 0 bases. Germline-derived CDR1 and CDR2 are SGHRS and YFSETQ.

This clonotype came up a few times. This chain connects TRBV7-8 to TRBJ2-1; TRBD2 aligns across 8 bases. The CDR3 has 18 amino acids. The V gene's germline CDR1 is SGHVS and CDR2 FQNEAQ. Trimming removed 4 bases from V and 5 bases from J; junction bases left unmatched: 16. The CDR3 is CASSSLIFTSGWDNEQFF. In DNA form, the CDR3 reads TGTGCCAGCAGCTCCTTAATTTTTACTAGCGGCTGGGACAATGAGCAGTTCTTC.

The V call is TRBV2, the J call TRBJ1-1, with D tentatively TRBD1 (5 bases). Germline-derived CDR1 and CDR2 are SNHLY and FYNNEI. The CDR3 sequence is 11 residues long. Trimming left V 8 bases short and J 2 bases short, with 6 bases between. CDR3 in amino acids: CASWDNTEAFF. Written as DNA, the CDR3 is TGTGCCAGCTGGGACAACACTGAAGCTTTCTTT.

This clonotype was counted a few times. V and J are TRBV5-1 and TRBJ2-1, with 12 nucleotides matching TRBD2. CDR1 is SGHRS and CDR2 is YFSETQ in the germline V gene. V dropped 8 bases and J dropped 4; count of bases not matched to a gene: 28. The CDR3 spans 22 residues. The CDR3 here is CARPYAQGFGLAGPQPYNEQFF. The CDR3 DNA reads TGCGCCAGGCCCTATGCGCAGGGGTTCGGACTAGCGGGGCCCCAACCATACAATGAGCAGTTCTTC.